The clone carrying this T cell receptor (beta chain) occurred once. Antigen specificity is unknown. Using immunoSEQ multiplex PCR, the repertoire was profiled, and TCRdb retains in-frame clones only, with some absent. The data show about 59,000 clones, approximately 68% seen once. Lung cancer patients with chemo-refractory metastatic non-small-cell disease were given focal radiation plus CTLA-4 blockade with ipilimumab. This entry comes from a study of radiotherapy plus CTLA-4 blockade in lung cancer. About the study: Among all patients, 15% to 20% showed objective responses, while roughly 28% had disease control. The study, taken as a whole, reports: Blood TCR clones of tumor origin expanded after radiotherapy plus ipilimumab. Early blood T cell clone dynamics, with interferon-beta, were reported to best predict response.

This CDR3 has 16 residues. CDR1 is SEHNR and CDR2 is FQNEAQ in the germline V gene (reference sequence). V lost 5 bases and J lost 1, with 14 bases in between. The starting material was peripheral blood, obtained from a patient treated with radiotherapy plus ipilimumab. This sequence originates from a human donor with non-small cell lung cancer whose response to radiotherapy plus ipilimumab could not be evaluated. The chain has TRBV7-9 and TRBJ2-2; TRBD2 might be the D (5 bases). CDR3 loop: CASSTLALRNTGELFF. The CDR3, as DNA: TGTGCCAGCAGCACCCTAGCCTTACGGAACACCGGGGAGCTGTTTTTT.